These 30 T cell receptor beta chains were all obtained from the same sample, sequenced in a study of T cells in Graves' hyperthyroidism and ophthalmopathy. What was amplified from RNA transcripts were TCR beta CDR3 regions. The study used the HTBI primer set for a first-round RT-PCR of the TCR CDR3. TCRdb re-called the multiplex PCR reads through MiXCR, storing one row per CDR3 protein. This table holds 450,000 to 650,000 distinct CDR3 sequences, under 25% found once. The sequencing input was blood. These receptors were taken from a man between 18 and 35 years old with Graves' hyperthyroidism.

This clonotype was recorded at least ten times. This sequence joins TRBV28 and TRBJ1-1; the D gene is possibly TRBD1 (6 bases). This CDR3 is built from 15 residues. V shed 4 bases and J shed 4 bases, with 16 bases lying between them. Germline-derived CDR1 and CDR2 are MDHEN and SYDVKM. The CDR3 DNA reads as TGTGCCAGCAGTTCAGGGGCGTCTGGGGGCACTGAAGCTTTCTTT. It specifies CASSSGASGGTEAFF.

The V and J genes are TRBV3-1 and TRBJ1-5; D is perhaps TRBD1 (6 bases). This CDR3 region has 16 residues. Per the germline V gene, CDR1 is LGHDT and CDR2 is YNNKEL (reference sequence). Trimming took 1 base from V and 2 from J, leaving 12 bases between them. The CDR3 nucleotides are TGTGCCAGCAGCCAAGCGGGGGCGTGGGGCAATCAGCCCCAGCATTTT. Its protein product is CASSQAGAWGNQPQHF.

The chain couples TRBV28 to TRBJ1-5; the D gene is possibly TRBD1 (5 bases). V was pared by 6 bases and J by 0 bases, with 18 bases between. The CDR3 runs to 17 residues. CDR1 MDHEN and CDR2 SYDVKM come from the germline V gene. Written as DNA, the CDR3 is TGTGCCAGCAGCGAAATTCGACAGACTTATAGCAATCAGCCCCAGCATTTT. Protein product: CASSEIRQTYSNQPQHF.

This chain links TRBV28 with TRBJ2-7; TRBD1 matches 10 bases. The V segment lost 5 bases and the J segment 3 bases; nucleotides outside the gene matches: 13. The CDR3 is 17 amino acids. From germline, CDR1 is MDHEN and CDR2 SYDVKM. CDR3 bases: TGTGCCAGCAGTCCGCGACAGGGGGCTAGCGGAAACTACGAGCAGTACTTC. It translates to CASSPRQGASGNYEQYF.

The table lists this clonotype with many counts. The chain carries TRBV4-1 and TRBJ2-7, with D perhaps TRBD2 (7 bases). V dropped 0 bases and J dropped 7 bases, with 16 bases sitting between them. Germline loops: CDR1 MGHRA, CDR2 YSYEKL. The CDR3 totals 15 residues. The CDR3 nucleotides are TGCGCCAGCAGCCAAGAGGGGGGGGGCCTGAGGGAGCAGTACTTC. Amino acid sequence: CASSQEGGGLREQYF.

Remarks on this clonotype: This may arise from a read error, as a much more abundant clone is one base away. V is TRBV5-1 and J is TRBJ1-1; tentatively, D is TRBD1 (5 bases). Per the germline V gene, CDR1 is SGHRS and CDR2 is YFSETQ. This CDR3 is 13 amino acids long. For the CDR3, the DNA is TGCGCCAGCTCTAACCGACAGTACACTGGAGCTTTCTTT. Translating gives CASSNRQYTGAFF.

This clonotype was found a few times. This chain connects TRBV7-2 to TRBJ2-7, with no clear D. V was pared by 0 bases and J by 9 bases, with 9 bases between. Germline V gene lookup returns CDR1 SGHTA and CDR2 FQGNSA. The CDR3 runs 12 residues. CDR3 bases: TGTGCCAGCAGCTTAGCGCGGACGGGGCAGTACTTC. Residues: CASSLARTGQYF.

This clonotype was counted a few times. Here the CDR3 DNA reads TGTGCCACCAGCAGAGATCCGGGGTTTAACGAGCAGTACTTC. Translated: CATSRDPGFNEQYF. V is TRBV15 and J is TRBJ2-7; tentative D call: TRBD2 (5 bases). Germline CDR1 and CDR2: LNHNV and YYDKDF (reference sequence). The CDR3 consists of 14 residues. The V and J ends lost 0 bases and 5 bases respectively, with 11 bases between them.

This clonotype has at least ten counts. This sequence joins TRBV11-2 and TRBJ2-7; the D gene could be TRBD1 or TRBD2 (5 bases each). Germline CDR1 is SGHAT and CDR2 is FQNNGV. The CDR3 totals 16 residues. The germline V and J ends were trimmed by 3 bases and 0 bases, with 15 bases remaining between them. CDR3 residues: CASSFSGTRSSYEQYF. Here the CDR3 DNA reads TGTGCCAGCAGCTTCTCCGGGACGCGGAGCTCCTACGAGCAGTACTTC.

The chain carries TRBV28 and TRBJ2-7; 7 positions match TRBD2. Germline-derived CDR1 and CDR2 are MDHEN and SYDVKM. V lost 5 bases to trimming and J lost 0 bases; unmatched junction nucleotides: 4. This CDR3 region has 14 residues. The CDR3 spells CASSLRLASYEQYF. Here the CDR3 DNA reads TGTGCCAGCAGTCTTAGACTAGCCTCCTACGAGCAGTACTTC.

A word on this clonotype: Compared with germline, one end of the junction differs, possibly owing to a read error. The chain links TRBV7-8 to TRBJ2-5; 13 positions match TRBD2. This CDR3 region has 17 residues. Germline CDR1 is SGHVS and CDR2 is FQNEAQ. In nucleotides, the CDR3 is TGCGCCAGCAGCCAAGATGGGACTAGCGGGGTTCAAGAGACCCAGTACTTC. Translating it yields CASSQDGTSGVQETQYF. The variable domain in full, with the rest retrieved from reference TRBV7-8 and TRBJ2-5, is GAGVSQSPRYKVAKRGQDVALRCDPISGHVSLFWYQQALGQGPEFLTYFQNEAQLDKSGLPSDRFFAERPEGSVSTLKIQRTQQEDSAVYLCASSQDGTSGVQETQYFGPGTRLLVL.

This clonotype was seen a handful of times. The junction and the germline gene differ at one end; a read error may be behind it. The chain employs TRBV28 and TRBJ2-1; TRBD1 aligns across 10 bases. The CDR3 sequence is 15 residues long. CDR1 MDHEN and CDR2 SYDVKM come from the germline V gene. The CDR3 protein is CASSDGGQGRSEKFF. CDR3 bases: TGTGCCAGCAGCGATGGGGGACAGGGGAGGAGTGAGAAGTTCTTC.

CDR3 amino acids: CAQPRGRNYGYTF. CDR3 nucleotide sequence: TGTGCCCAACCCCGGGGCAGGAACTATGGCTACACCTTC. The chain couples TRBV27 to TRBJ1-2, with D perhaps TRBD1 (5 bases). Germline lookup yields CDR1 MNHEY and CDR2 SMNVEV (reference sequence). The CDR3 has 13 residues. Trimming stripped 11 bases from V and 2 bases from J, with 15 bases between.

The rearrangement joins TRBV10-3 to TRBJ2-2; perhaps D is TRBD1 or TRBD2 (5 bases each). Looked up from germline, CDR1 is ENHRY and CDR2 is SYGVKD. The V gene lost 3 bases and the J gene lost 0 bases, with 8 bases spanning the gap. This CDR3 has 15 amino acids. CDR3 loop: CAISDVGANTGELFF. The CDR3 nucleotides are TGTGCCATCAGTGATGTGGGGGCGAACACCGGGGAGCTGTTTTTT.

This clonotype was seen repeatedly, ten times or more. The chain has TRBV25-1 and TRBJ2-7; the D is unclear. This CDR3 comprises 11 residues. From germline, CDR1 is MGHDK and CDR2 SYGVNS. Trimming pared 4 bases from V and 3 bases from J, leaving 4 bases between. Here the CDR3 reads CASSVNYEQYF. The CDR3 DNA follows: TGTGCCAGCAGTGTTAACTACGAGCAGTACTTC.

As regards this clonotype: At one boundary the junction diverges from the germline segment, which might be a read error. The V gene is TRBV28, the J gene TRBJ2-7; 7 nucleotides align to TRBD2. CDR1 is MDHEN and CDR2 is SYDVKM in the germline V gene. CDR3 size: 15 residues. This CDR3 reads CAISLDGGNSYEQYF. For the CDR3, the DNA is TGTGCCATCAGTTTGGACGGGGGGAACTCCTACGAGCAGTACTTC.

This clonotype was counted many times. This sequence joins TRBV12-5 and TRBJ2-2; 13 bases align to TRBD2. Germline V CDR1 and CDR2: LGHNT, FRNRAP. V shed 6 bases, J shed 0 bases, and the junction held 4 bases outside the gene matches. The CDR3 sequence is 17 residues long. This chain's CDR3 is CASGLTSGGANTGELFF. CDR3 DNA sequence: TGTGCTAGTGGCTTAACTAGCGGGGGGGCGAACACCGGGGAGCTGTTTTTT.

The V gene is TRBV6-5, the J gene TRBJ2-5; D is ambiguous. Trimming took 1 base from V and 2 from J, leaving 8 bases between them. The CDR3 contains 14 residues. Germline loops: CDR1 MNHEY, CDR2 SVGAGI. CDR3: CASSYWTEQETQYF. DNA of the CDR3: TGTGCCAGCAGTTACTGGACGGAACAAGAGACCCAGTACTTC.

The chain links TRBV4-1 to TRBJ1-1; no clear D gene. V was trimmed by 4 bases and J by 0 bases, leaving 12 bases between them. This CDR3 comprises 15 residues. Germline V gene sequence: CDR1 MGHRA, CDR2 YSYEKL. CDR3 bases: TGCGCCAGCAGCCGTAATCCGATGATGAACACTGAAGCTTTCTTT. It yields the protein CASSRNPMMNTEAFF.

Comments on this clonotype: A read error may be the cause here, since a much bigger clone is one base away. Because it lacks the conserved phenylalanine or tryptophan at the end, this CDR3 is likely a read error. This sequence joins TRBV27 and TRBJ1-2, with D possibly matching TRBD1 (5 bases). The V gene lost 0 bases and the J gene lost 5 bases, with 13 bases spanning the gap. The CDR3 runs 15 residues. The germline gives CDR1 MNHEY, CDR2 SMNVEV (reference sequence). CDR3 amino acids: CASSLSVGLSYGYTC. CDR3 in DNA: TGTGCCAGCAGTTTATCGGTGGGGCTCTCTTATGGCTACACCTGC.

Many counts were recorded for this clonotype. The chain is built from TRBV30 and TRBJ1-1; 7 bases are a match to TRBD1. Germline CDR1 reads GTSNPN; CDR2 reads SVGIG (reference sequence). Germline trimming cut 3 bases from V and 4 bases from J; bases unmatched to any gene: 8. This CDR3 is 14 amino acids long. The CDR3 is CAWSLQGGGTEAFF. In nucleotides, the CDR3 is TGTGCCTGGAGCCTTCAGGGGGGCGGCACTGAAGCTTTCTTT.

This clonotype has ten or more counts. The DNA for the CDR3 is TGTGCCAGCAGAGGCGCGGGGTCCTCACCCTACGAGCAGTACTTC. Translated: CASRGAGSSPYEQYF. The rearrangement uses TRBV6-1 and TRBJ2-7; TRBD2 is a possible D gene (6 bases). The V and J ends lost 6 bases and 2 bases respectively, with 17 bases between them. The CDR3 loop spans 15 amino acids. CDR1 is MNHNS and CDR2 is SASEGT in the germline V gene.

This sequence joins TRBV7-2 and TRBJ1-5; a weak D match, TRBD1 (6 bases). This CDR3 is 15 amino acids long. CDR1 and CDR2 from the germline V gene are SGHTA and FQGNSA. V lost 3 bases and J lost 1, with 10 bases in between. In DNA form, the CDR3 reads TGTGCCAGCAGCTTTATGGGGGCGAGCAATCAGCCCCAGCATTTT. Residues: CASSFMGASNQPQHF.

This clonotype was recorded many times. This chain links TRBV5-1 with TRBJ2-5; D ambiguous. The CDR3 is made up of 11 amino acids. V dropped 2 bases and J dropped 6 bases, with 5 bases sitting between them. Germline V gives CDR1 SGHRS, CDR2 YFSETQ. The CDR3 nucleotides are TGCGCCAGCAGCTTAAAGCAGACCCAGTACTTC. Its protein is CASSLKQTQYF.

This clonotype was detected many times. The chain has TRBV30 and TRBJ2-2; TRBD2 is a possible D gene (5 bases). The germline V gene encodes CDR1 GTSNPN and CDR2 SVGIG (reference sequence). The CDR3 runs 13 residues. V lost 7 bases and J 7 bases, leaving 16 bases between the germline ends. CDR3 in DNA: TGTGCCTACAAGGACTCCCATATCGGGGAGCTGTTTTTT. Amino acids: CAYKDSHIGELFF. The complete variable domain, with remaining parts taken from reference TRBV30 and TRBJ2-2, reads SQTIHQWPATLVQPVGSPLSLECTVEGTSNPNLYWYRQAAGRGLQLLFYSVGIGQISSEVPQNLSASRPQDRQFILSSKKLLLSDSGFYLCAYKDSHIGELFFGEGSRLTVL.

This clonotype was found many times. The CDR3 DNA sequence: TGTGCCAGCAGTCGATGGACAGGGTATGGTGGCTACACCTTC. It encodes CASSRWTGYGGYTF. The chain is built from TRBV27 and TRBJ1-2; 8 bases match TRBD1. Germline CDR1 and CDR2: MNHEY and SMNVEV (reference sequence). The CDR3 totals 14 residues. V lost 5 bases to trimming and J lost 7 bases; unmatched junction nucleotides: 9.

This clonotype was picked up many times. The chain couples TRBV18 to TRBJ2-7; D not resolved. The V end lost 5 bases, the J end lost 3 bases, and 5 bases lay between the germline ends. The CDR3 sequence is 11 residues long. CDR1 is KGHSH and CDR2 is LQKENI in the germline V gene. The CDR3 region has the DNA TGTGCCAGCTCATCTCGCTACGAGCAGTACTTC. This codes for CASSSRYEQYF. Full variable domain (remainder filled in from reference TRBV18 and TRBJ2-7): NAGVMQNPRHLVRRRGQEARLRCSPMKGHSHVYWYRQLPEEGLKFMVYLQKENIIDESGMPKERFSAEFPKEGPSILRIQQVVRGDSAAYFCASSSRYEQYFGPGTRLTVT.

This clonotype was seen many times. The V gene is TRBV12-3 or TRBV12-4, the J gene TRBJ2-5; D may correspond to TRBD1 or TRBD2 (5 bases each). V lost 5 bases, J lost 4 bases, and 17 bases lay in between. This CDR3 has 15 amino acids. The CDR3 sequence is CASSLAQPGGETQYF. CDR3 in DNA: TGTGCCAGCAGTCTCGCACAGCCTGGGGGAGAGACCCAGTACTTC.

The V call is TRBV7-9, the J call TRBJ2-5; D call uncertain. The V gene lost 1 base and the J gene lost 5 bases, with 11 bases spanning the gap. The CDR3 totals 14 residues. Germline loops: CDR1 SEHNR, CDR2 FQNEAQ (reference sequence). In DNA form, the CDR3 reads TGTGCCAGCAGCTTAGGAGTCTTGGGGGAGACCCAGTACTTC. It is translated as CASSLGVLGETQYF. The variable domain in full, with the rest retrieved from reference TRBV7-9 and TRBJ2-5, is DTGVSQNPRHKITKRGQNVTFRCDPISEHNRLYWYRQTLGQGPEFLTYFQNEAQLEKSRLLSDRFSAERPKGSFSTLEIQRTEQGDSAMYLCASSLGVLGETQYFGPGTRLLVL.

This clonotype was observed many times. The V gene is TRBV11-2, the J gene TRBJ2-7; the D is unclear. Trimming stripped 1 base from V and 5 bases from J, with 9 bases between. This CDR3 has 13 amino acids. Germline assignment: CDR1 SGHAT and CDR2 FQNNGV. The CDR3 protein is CASSLVVFDEQYF. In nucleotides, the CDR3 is TGTGCCAGCAGCTTAGTTGTGTTTGACGAGCAGTACTTC.